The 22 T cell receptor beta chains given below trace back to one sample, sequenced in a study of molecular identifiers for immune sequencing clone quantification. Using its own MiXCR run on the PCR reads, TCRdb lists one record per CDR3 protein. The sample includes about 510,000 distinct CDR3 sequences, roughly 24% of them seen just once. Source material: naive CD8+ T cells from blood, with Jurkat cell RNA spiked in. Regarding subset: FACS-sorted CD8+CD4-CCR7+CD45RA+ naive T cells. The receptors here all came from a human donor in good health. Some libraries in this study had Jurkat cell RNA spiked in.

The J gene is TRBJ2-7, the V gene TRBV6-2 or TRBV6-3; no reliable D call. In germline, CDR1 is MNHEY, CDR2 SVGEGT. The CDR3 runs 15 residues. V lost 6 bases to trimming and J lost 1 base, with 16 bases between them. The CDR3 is CASRSGRWASYEQYF. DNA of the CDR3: TGTGCCAGCAGGAGTGGGCGTTGGGCTTCCTACGAGCAGTACTTC.

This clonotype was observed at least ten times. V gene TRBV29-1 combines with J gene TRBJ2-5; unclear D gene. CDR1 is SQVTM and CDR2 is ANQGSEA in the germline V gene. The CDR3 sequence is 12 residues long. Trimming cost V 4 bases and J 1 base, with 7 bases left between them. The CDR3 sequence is CSVVHVQETQYF. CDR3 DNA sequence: TGCAGCGTTGTCCACGTCCAAGAGACCCAGTACTTC.

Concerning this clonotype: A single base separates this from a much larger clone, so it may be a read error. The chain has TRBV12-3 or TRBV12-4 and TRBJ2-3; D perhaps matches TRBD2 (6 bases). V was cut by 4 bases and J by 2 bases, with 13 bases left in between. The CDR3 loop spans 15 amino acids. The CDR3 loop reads CASSSAAGLTDTQYF. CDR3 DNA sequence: TGTGCCAGCAGTTCAGCAGCGGGCCTCACAGATACGCAGTATTTT.

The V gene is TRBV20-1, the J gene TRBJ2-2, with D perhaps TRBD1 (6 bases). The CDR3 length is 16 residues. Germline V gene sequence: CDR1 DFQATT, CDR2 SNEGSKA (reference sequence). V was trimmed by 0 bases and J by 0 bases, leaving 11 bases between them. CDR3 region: CSAREGWGPNTGELFF. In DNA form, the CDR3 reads TGCAGTGCTAGAGAAGGGTGGGGGCCGAACACCGGGGAGCTGTTTTTT.

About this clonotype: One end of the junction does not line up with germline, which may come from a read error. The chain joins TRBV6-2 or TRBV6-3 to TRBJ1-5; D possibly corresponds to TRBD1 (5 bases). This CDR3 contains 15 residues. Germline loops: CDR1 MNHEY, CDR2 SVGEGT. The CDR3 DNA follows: TGTGCCCGCAGTTACACGCGGGGGTATGGTCAGCCCCAGCATTTT. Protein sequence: CARSYTRGYGQPQHF.

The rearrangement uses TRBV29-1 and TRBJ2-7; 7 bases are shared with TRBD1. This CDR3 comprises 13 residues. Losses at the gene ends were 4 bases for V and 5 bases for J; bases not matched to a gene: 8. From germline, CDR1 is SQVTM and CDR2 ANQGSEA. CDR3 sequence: CSVVGQGVDEQYF. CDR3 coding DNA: TGCAGCGTTGTGGGTCAGGGGGTCGACGAGCAGTACTTC.

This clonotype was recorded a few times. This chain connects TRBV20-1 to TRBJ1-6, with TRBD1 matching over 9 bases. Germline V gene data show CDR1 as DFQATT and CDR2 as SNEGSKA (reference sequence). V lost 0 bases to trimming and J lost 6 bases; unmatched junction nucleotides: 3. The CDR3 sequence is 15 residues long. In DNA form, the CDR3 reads TGCAGTGCTAGAGATCAGGACAGGGGTAATTCACCCCTCCACTTT. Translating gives CSARDQDRGNSPLHF.

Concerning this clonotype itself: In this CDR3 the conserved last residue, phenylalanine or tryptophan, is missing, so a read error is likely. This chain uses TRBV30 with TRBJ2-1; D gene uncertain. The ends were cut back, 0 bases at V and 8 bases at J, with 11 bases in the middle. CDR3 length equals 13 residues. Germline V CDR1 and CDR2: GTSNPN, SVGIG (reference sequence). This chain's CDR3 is CAWSVTGFDEQFS. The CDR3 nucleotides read TGTGCCTGGAGTGTAACCGGTTTCGATGAGCAGTTCTCC.

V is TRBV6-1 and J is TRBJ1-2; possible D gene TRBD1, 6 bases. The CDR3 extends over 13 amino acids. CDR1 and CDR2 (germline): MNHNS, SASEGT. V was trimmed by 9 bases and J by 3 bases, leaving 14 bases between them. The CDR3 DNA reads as TGTGCCAGTAAAAGACAGGTCGACTATGGCTACACCTTC. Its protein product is CASKRQVDYGYTF.

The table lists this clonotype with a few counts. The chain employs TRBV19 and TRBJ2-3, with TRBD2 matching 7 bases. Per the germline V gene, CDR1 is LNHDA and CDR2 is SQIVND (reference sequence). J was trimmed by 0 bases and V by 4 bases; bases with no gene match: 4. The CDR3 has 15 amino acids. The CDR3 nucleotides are TGTGCCAGTAGTAGGGCGGGAGCGAGCACAGATACGCAGTATTTT. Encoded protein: CASSRAGASTDTQYF.

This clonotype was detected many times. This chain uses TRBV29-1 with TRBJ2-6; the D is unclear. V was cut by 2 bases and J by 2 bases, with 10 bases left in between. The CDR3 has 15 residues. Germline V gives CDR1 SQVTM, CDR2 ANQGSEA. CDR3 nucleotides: TGCAGCGTTGAATCGGCGATGCCTGGGGCCAACGTCCTGACTTTC. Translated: CSVESAMPGANVLTF.

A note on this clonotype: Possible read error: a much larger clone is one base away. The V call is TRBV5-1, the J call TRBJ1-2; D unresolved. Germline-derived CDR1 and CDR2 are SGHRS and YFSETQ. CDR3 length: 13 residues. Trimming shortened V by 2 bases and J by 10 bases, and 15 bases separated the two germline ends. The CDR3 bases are TGCGCCAGCAGCTTACCGAACAGACTTTACTACACCTTC. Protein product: CASSLPNRLYYTF.

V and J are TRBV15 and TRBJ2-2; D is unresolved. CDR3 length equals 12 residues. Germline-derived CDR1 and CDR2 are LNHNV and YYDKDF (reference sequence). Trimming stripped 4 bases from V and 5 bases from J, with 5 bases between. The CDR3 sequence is CATSKKTGELFF. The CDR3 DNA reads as TGTGCCACCAGCAAGAAAACCGGGGAGCTGTTTTTT.

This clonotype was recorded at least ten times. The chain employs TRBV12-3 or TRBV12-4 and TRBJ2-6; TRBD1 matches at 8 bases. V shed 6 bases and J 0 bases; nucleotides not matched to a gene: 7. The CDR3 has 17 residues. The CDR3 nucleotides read TGTGCCAGCAGACCCGGACAGGGCTCCTCTGGGGCCAACGTCCTGACTTTC. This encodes CASRPGQGSSGANVLTF.

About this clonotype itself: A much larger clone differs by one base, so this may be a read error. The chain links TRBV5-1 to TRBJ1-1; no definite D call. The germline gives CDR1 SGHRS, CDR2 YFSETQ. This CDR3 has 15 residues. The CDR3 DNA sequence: TGCGCCATCAGCTTCAACGGTCGCAAGGACACTGAAGCTTTCTTT. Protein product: CAISFNGRKDTEAFF.

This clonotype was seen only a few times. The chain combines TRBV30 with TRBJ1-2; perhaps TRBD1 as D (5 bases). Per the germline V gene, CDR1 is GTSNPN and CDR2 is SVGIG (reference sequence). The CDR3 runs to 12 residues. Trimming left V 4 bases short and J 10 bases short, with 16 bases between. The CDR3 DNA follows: TGTGCCTGGATCTCTGACAGCCTTATCTACACCTTC. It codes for CAWISDSLIYTF.

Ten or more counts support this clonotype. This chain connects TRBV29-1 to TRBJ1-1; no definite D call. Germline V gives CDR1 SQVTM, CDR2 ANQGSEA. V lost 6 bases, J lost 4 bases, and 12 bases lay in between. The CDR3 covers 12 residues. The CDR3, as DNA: TGCAGCGTATACCAGGAGGGCACTGAAGCTTTCTTT. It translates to CSVYQEGTEAFF.

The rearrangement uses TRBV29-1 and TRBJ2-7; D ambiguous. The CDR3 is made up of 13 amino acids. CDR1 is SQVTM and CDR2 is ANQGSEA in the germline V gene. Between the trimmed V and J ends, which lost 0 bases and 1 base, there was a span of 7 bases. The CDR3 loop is CSVEETESYEQYF. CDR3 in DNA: TGCAGCGTTGAAGAAACAGAATCCTACGAGCAGTACTTC.

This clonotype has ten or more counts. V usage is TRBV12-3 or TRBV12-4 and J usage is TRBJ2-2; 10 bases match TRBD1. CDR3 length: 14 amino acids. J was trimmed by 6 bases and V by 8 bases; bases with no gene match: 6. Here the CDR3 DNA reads TGTGCCAGCTCGGGACAGGGGATGGCCGGGGAGCTGTTTTTT. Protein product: CASSGQGMAGELFF.

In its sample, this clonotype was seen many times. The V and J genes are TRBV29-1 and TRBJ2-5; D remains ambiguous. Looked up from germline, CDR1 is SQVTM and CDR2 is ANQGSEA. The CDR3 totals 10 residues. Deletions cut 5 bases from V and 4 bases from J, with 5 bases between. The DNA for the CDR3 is TGCAGCGTTTATTCAGAGACCCAGTACTTC. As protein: CSVYSETQYF.

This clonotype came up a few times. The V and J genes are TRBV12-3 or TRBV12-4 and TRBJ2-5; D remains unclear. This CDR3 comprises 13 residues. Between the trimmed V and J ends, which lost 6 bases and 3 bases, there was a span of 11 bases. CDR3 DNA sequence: TGTGCCAGCAGACCGTTGAATGAAGAGACCCAGTACTTC. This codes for CASRPLNEETQYF.

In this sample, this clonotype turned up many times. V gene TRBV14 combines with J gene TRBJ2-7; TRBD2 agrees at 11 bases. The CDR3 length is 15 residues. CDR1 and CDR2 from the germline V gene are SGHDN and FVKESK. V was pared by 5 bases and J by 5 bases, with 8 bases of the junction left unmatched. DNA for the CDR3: TGTGCCAGCAGCGTCGAGGCTAGCGGGAGGAACGAGCAGTACTTC. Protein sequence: CASSVEASGRNEQYF.